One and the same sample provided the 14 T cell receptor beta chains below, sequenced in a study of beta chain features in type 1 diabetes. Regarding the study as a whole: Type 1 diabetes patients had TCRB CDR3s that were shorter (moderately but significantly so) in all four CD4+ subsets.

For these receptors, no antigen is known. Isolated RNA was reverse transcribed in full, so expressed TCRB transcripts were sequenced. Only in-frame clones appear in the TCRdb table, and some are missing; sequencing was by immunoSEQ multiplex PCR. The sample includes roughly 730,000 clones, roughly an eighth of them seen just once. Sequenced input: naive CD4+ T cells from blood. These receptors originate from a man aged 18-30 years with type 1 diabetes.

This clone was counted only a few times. CDR3 nucleotide sequence: TGTGCCAGCAGTGAAGGGTGGCGTACGCAGTATTTT. It translates to CASSEGWRTQYF. V usage is TRBV6-5 and J usage is TRBJ2-3; D uncertain. CDR3 size: 12 residues. The V gene's germline CDR1 is MNHEY and CDR2 SVGAGI. Trimming removed 5 bases at V and 8 bases at J, with 11 bases between.

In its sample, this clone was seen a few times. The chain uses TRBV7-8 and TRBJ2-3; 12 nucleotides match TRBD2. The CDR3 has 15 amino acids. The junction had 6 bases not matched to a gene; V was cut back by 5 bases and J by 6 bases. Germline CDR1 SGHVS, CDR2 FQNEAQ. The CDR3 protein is CASSPSGGAWDTQYF. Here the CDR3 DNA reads TGTGCCAGCAGCCCTAGCGGGGGGGCTTGGGATACGCAGTATTTT.

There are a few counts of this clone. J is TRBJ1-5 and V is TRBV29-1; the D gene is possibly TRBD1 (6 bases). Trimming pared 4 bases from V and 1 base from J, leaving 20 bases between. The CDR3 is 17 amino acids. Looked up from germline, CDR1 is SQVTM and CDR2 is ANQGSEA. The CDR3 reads CSVAGEWDGQSNQPQHF. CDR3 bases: TGCAGCGTTGCAGGGGAATGGGATGGACAGAGCAATCAGCCCCAGCATTTT.

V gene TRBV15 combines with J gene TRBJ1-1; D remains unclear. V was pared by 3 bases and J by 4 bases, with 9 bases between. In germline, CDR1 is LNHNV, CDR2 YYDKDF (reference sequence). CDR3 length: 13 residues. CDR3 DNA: TGTGCCACCAGCAGGGTAATCGGCACTGAAGCTTTCTTT. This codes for CATSRVIGTEAFF.

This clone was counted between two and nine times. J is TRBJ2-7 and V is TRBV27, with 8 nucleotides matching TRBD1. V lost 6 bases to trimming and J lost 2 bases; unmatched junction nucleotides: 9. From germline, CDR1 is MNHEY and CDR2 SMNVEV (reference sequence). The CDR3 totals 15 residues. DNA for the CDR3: TGTGCCAGCAGCATTAAGACAGGGGAAACCTACGAGCAGTACTTC. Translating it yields CASSIKTGETYEQYF.

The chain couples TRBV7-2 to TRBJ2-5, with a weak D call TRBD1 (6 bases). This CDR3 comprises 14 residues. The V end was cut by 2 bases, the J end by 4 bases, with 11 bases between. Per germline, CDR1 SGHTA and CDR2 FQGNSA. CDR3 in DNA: TGTGCCAGCAGCTTACCCAGGGGTTTAGAGACCCAGTACTTC. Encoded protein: CASSLPRGLETQYF. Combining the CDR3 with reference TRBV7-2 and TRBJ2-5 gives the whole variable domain GAGVSQSPSNKVTEKGKDVELRCDPISGHTALYWYRQSLGQGLEFLIYFQGNSAPDKSGLPSDRFSAERTGGSVSTLTIQRTQQEDSAVYLCASSLPRGLETQYFGPGTRLLVL.

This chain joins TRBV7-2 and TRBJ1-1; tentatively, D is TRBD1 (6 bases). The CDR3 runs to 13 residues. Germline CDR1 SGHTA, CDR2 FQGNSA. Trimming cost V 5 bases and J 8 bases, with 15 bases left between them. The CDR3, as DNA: TGTGCCAGCAGCCCTATGGGGGGCACCGAAGCTTTCTTT. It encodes CASSPMGGTEAFF.

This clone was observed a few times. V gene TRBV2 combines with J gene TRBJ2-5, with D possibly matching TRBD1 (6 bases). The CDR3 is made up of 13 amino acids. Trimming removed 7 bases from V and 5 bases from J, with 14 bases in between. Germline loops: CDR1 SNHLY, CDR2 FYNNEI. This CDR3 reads CASTTGHSETQYF. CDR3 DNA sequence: TGTGCCAGCACCACGGGACATTCCGAGACCCAGTACTTC.

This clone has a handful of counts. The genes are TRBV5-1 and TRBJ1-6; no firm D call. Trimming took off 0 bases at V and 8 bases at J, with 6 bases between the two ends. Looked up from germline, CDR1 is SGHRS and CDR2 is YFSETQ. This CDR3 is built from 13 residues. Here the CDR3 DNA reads TGCGCCAGCAGCTTGGGACTCTATTCACCCCTCCACTTT. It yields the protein CASSLGLYSPLHF. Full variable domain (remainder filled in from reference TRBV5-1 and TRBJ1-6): KAGVTQTPRYLIKTRGQQVTLSCSPISGHRSVSWYQQTPGQGLQFLFEYFSETQRNKGNFPGRFSGRQFSNSRSEMNVSTLELGDSALYLCASSLGLYSPLHFGNGTRLTVT.

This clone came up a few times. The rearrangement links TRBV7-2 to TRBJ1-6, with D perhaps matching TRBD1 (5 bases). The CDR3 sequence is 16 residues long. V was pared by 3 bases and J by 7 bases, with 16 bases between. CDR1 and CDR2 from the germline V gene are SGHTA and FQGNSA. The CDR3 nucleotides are TGTGCCAGCAGCTTCTTATCGACCGGGGCCAATTCACCCCTCCACTTT. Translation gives CASSFLSTGANSPLHF.

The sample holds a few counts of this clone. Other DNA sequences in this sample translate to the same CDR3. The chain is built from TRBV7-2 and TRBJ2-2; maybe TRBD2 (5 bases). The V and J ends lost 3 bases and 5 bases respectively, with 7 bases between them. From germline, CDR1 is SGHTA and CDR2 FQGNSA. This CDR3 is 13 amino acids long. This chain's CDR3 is CASSLGGTGELFF. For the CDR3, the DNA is TGTGCCAGCAGCTTGGGCGGGACCGGGGAGCTGTTTTTT.

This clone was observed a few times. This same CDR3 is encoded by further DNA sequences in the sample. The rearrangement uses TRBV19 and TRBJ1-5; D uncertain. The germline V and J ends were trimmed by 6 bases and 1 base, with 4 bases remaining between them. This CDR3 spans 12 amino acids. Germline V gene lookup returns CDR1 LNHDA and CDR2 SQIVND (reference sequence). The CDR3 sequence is CASSYSNQPQHF. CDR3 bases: TGTGCCAGTAGCTACAGCAATCAGCCCCAGCATTTT.

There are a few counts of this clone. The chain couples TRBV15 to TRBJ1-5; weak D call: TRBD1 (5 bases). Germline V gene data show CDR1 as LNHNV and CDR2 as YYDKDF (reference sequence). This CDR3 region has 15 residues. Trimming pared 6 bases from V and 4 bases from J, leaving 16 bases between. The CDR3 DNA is TGTGCCACCAGAGCAGTAGGACGGGGGAATCAGCCCCAGCATTTT. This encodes CATRAVGRGNQPQHF.

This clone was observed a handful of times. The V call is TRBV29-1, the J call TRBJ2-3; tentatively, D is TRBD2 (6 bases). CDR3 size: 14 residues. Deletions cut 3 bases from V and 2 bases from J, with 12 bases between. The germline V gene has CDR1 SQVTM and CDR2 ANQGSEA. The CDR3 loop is CSVEDYTNTDTQYF. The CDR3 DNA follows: TGCAGCGTTGAGGACTATACAAACACAGATACGCAGTATTTT.